The TCR beta chain described here comes from a study of regulatory T cells in long-lasting Graves disease. The TCR beta library used iRepertoire HTBI primers with Arm-PCR amplification of CDR3. TCRdb reprocessed the multiplex PCR reads with MiXCR, giving one entry per CDR3 protein. The profile shows roughly 350,000 distinct CDR3 sequences, 15% to 20% of them singletons. CDR3 length equals 14 residues. V lost 4 bases and J lost 2; bases outside the gene matches: 2. In germline, CDR1 is DFQATT, CDR2 SNEGSKA (reference sequence). Time point of the sample: newly diagnosed GD, antithyroid drugs for less than 3 months. Researchers made the TCR library from RNA that was extracted from PBMCs. This clonotype was detected many times. The sample also formed part of further work on T cells in Graves' hyperthyroidism and ophthalmopathy. From that study: Based on clinical symptoms, serum thyroxine and TRAb, thyroid ultrasound and orbital computed tomography, diagnoses were reached.

The source of this sequence is a young woman with Graves disease. V usage is TRBV20-1 and J usage is TRBJ2-5; TRBD2 matches 12 bases. The sequences come from peripheral blood mononuclear cells (PBMCs), collected at new diagnosis, from a patient treated with antithyroid drugs. In nucleotides, the CDR3 is TGCAGTGCTACTAGCGGGAGGGATCAAGAGACCCAGTACTTC. Translation: CSATSGRDQETQYF.